Each of the 29 T cell receptor beta chains below was sequenced from the same sample in a study of blood T cell repertoires in COVID-19. The protocol was immunoSEQ multiplex PCR, while the TCRdb copy is restricted to in-frame clones and leaves out a portion. The data show about 150,000 clones, approximately 80% seen once. The sequenced sample consisted of peripheral blood. These receptors were taken from a man between 65 and 80 years old with acute or convalescent COVID-19.

This clone was seen repeatedly, ten times or more. The gene calls are TRBV4-1 and TRBJ1-3; D not certain. Germline loops: CDR1 MGHRA, CDR2 YSYEKL. V was clipped by 2 bases and J by 3 bases, with 5 bases between them. This CDR3 comprises 13 residues. Here the CDR3 DNA reads TGCGCCAGCAGCCAATCCCATGGAAACACCATATATTTT. The encoded protein is CASSQSHGNTIYF.

The CDR3 is CASSPEQGASTGELFF. The CDR3 DNA reads TGCGCCAGCAGCCCGGAACAGGGGGCTAGCACCGGGGAGCTGTTTTTT. This chain uses TRBV5-1 with TRBJ2-2; 9 bases match TRBD1. In germline, CDR1 is SGHRS, CDR2 YFSETQ. There are 16 residues in the CDR3. J gave up 4 bases and V 4 bases, and 8 bases lay outside the gene matches.

V gene TRBV9 combines with J gene TRBJ2-1; 8 bases map to TRBD1. Germline V gene data show CDR1 as SGDLS and CDR2 as YYNGEE. CDR3 size: 14 residues. V trimming: 3 bases; J trimming: 5 bases; junction bases outside the gene matches: 4. CDR3 protein: CASSARGQDNEQFF. The CDR3 DNA reads TGTGCCAGCAGCGCCAGGGGGCAGGACAATGAGCAGTTCTTC.

CDR3 in DNA: TGTGCCAGCAGCCCCACTAGCGGGGGCACAGATACGCAGTATTTT. It yields the protein CASSPTSGGTDTQYF. The V and J genes are TRBV28 and TRBJ2-3; 10 bases align to TRBD2. The CDR3 has 15 amino acids. The germline V gene encodes CDR1 MDHEN and CDR2 SYDVKM. The ends lost 6 bases at V and 1 base at J; junction bases unmatched: 4. The full variable domain, its missing parts supplied by reference TRBV28 and TRBJ2-3, is DVKVTQSSRYLVKRTGEKVFLECVQDMDHENMFWYRQDPGLGLRLIYFSYDVKMKEKGDIPEGYSVSREKKERFSLILESASTNQTSMYLCASSPTSGGTDTQYFGPGTRLTVL.

This clone has a single count. The chain is built from TRBV10-3 and TRBJ2-7; tentatively, D is TRBD1 (6 bases). The CDR3 has 14 amino acids. In germline, CDR1 is ENHRY, CDR2 SYGVKD. Trimming removed 6 bases at V and 5 bases at J, with 17 bases between. CDR3 amino acids: CAIRRQVTSNEQYF. As DNA, the CDR3 is TGTGCCATCAGGAGACAGGTAACATCCAACGAGCAGTACTTC.

The rearrangement uses TRBV3-1 (or the pseudogene TRBV3-2) and TRBJ1-2, with 10 bases identical to TRBD1. This CDR3 spans 15 amino acids. V was clipped by 4 bases and J by 5 bases; unmatched bases: 7. Germline CDR1 reads LGHDT; CDR2 reads YNNKEL (reference sequence). CDR3 protein: CASSRTDRGPYGYTF. The CDR3 nucleotides are TGTGCCAGCAGCCGAACTGACAGGGGGCCATATGGCTACACCTTC.

J is TRBJ2-3 and V is TRBV7-6; TRBD2 matches at 8 bases. This CDR3 is 14 amino acids long. The V gene's germline CDR1 is SGHVS and CDR2 FNYEAQ. J was trimmed by 1 base and V by 5 bases; bases with no gene match: 2. The DNA for the CDR3 is TGTGCCAGCAGCATGACTAGCGGCACAGATACGCAGTATTTT. The encoded protein is CASSMTSGTDTQYF.

The chain is built from TRBV6-1 and TRBJ1-6; D gene unclear. The CDR3 length is 16 residues. The V gene lost 1 base and the J gene lost 7 bases, with 14 bases spanning the gap. CDR1 is MNHNS and CDR2 is SASEGT in the germline V gene. The CDR3 sequence: CASSEEIEVRNSPLHF. The CDR3 DNA sequence: TGTGCCAGCAGTGAAGAGATTGAGGTCCGGAATTCACCCCTCCACTTT.

This clone was seen a few times. The genes are TRBV5-1 and TRBJ2-2; maybe TRBD1 (6 bases). V was clipped by 3 bases and J by 6 bases, with 18 bases between them. CDR1 and CDR2 (germline): SGHRS, YFSETQ. This CDR3 has 16 residues. For the CDR3, the DNA is TGCGCCAGCAGCTCCACAGGGAATTACCAAGCCGGGGAGCTGTTTTTT. The encoded protein is CASSSTGNYQAGELFF. The variable domain in full, with the rest retrieved from reference TRBV5-1 and TRBJ2-2, is KAGVTQTPRYLIKTRGQQVTLSCSPISGHRSVSWYQQTPGQGLQFLFEYFSETQRNKGNFPGRFSGRQFSNSRSEMNVSTLELGDSALYLCASSSTGNYQAGELFFGEGSRLTVL.

The DNA for the CDR3 is TGTGCCAGTGGGACAGGGGGCAAGCCCTACGAGCAGTACTTC. The encoded protein is CASGTGGKPYEQYF. The V and J genes are TRBV19 and TRBJ2-7, with TRBD1 matching 12 bases. The CDR3 has 14 residues. V gave up 8 bases and J gave up 2 bases; unmatched junction bases: 4. Germline lookup yields CDR1 LNHDA and CDR2 SQIVND (reference sequence).

The CDR3 is CASSTSGGSTEAFF. CDR3 bases: TGTGCCAGTAGTACGTCCGGGGGAAGCACTGAAGCTTTCTTT. The V and J genes are TRBV19 and TRBJ1-1; possibly TRBD1 for D (5 bases). V was trimmed by 4 bases and J by 4 bases, leaving 13 bases between them. The CDR3 contains 14 residues. Germline values: CDR1 LNHDA, CDR2 SQIVND (reference sequence).

The rearrangement uses TRBV2 and TRBJ1-3; TRBD1 might be the D (6 bases). Germline-derived CDR1 and CDR2 are SNHLY and FYNNEI. The V end lost 7 bases, the J end lost 3 bases, and 10 bases lay between the germline ends. This CDR3 spans 13 amino acids. CDR3 coding DNA: TGTGCCAGCAACAGGGTTAGTGGAAACACCATATATTTT. Residues: CASNRVSGNTIYF.

This chain connects TRBV5-1 to TRBJ1-5; D call uncertain. V was pared by 4 bases and J by 7 bases, with 12 bases between. Germline CDR1 SGHRS, CDR2 YFSETQ. The CDR3 spans 13 residues. CDR3 amino acids: CASSMGARQPQHF. CDR3 bases: TGCGCCAGCAGCATGGGCGCACGGCAGCCCCAGCATTTT.

CDR3 region: CASRGTGLNEQYF. The CDR3 region has the DNA TGTGCCAGCAGGGGGACAGGGCTCAACGAGCAGTACTTC. The V gene is TRBV12-3 or TRBV12-4, the J gene TRBJ2-7; 9 bases map to TRBD1. V lost 6 bases, J lost 5 bases, and 5 bases stayed unmatched. The length of the CDR3 is 13 residues.

The rearrangement uses TRBV6-6 and TRBJ2-5; 10 positions match TRBD2. Unmatched junction bases numbered 11, after V lost 5 bases and J lost 5 bases. This CDR3 region has 16 residues. Germline V gene sequence: CDR1 MNHNY, CDR2 SVGAGI (reference sequence). CDR3: CASSPKSGGASETQYF. The CDR3 DNA is TGTGCCAGCAGTCCAAAGAGCGGGGGGGCGAGTGAGACCCAGTACTTC.

This chain connects TRBV7-2 to TRBJ2-7; 9 positions match TRBD2. After removal of 3 bases from V and 2 bases from J, the junction contained 5 bases not matched to a gene. CDR1 is SGHTA, CDR2 FQGNSA, per germline. The CDR3 consists of 15 residues. The CDR3 region is CASSFTTSGTYEQYF. The CDR3 nucleotides are TGTGCCAGCAGCTTCACGACTAGCGGCACCTACGAGCAGTACTTC. The full variable domain, completed using reference TRBV7-2 and TRBJ2-7, is GAGVSQSPSNKVTEKGKDVELRCDPISGHTALYWYRQSLGQGLEFLIYFQGNSAPDKSGLPSDRFSAERTGGSVSTLTIQRTQQEDSAVYLCASSFTTSGTYEQYFGPGTRLTVT.

This clone turned up a few times. The rearrangement uses TRBV29-1 and TRBJ2-3; 8 nucleotides align to TRBD2. Germline CDR1 reads SQVTM; CDR2 reads ANQGSEA. The CDR3 contains 14 residues. J gave up 6 bases and V 4 bases, and 9 bases lay outside the gene matches. The CDR3 DNA reads as TGCAGCGTTGCTAGCGGGCGGAGCTCGGATACGCAGTATTTT. This sequence encodes CSVASGRSSDTQYF.

This clone appeared once. V is TRBV6-5 and J is TRBJ1-2, with TRBD1 identical over 8 bases. The CDR3 extends over 14 amino acids. CDR1 and CDR2 (germline): MNHEY, SVGAGI. The V gene end was trimmed by 2 bases and the J gene end by 6 bases; junction bases not matched to a gene: 5. The CDR3 bases are TGTGCCAGCAGTTACCTACAGGGGGTGGATGGCTACACCTTC. Translated, it gives CASSYLQGVDGYTF.

The rearrangement uses TRBV14 and TRBJ2-7; 8 positions match TRBD2. This CDR3 has 18 amino acids. The trim removed 2 bases at V and 6 bases at J, leaving 18 bases unmatched. Germline V CDR1 and CDR2: SGHDN, FVKESK. The CDR3, as DNA: TGTGCCAGCAGCCAAATAAGTAAGGTTGGACTAGCTTCCGGCGAGCAGTACTTC. This codes for CASSQISKVGLASGEQYF. The variable domain in full, with the rest retrieved from reference TRBV14 and TRBJ2-7, is EAGVTQFPSHSVIEKGQTVTLRCDPISGHDNLYWYRRVMGKEIKFLLHFVKESKQDESGMPNNRFLAERTGGTYSTLKVQPAELEDSGVYFCASSQISKVGLASGEQYFGPGTRLTVT.

This clone showed up just once. The V call is TRBV4-1, the J call TRBJ1-2; D is uncertain. CDR1 MGHRA and CDR2 YSYEKL come from the germline V gene. The V end lost 0 bases, the J end lost 3 bases, and 11 bases lay between the germline ends. The CDR3 contains 15 residues. The CDR3, as DNA: TGCGCCAGCAGCCAAGAGGTTTGGAGGGACTATGGCTACACCTTC. Residues: CASSQEVWRDYGYTF.

V is TRBV5-6 and J is TRBJ1-1; 8 positions match TRBD1. V was clipped by 1 base and J by 2 bases; unmatched bases: 7. CDR1 SGHDT and CDR2 YYEEEE come from the germline V gene. This CDR3 contains 16 residues. CDR3 sequence (DNA): TGTGCCAGCAGCTTGCGGACAGGGTATAGAAACACTGAAGCTTTCTTT. Its translation is CASSLRTGYRNTEAFF. Full variable domain (missing parts from reference TRBV5-6 and TRBJ1-1): DAGVTQSPTHLIKTRGQQVTLRCSPKSGHDTVSWYQQALGQGPQFIFQYYEEEERQRGNFPDRFSGHQFPNYSSELNVNALLLGDSALYLCASSLRTGYRNTEAFFGQGTRLTVV.

CDR3 amino acids: CASSELTVAGVNEQFF. In DNA form, the CDR3 reads TGTGCCAGCAGTGAACTTACGGTAGCGGGAGTTAATGAGCAGTTCTTC. This chain uses TRBV6-1 with TRBJ2-1; 9 bases align to TRBD2. The CDR3 has 16 amino acids. V trimming: 2 bases; J trimming: 7 bases; junction bases outside the gene matches: 9. Germline V gene data show CDR1 as MNHNS and CDR2 as SASEGT.

The chain is built from TRBV12-5 and TRBJ1-1; D call uncertain. The CDR3 loop spans 19 amino acids. Germline values: CDR1 LGHNT, CDR2 FRNRAP. Trimming left V 0 bases short and J 6 bases short, with 26 bases between. CDR3 sequence: CASGLVFLDPRGDSAEAFF. DNA for the CDR3: TGTGCTAGTGGTTTGGTCTTCCTAGACCCTCGGGGAGATAGCGCTGAAGCTTTCTTT. Based on the CDR3 plus reference TRBV12-5 and TRBJ1-1, the full variable domain is DARVTQTPRHKVTEMGQEVTMRCQPILGHNTVFWYRQTMMQGLELLAYFRNRAPLDDSGMPKDRFSAEMPDATLATLKIQPSEPRDSAVYFCASGLVFLDPRGDSAEAFFGQGTRLTVV.

The V gene is TRBV7-9, the J gene TRBJ2-3, with 8 nucleotides matching TRBD2. Trimming cost V 5 bases and J 3 bases; bases outside gene matches: 7. The CDR3 sequence is 15 residues long. Germline values: CDR1 SEHNR, CDR2 FQNEAQ (reference sequence). CDR3 DNA: TGTGCCAGCAGCCAAGTAGCGGGGAGAACAGATACGCAGTATTTT. Its translation is CASSQVAGRTDTQYF.

This clone was recorded only once. The chain couples TRBV28 to TRBJ1-1; 11 bases line up with TRBD1. Germline V gene data show CDR1 as MDHEN and CDR2 as SYDVKM. The CDR3 runs to 16 residues. The trim removed 6 bases at V and 1 base at J, leaving 7 bases unmatched. This CDR3 is CASSRGQGAGNTEAFF. The CDR3 nucleotides are TGTGCCAGCAGCCGCGGACAGGGGGCGGGGAACACTGAAGCTTTCTTT.

This rearrangement joins TRBV11-2 to TRBJ2-7; 7 nucleotides line up with TRBD2. The CDR3 runs to 16 residues. CDR1 is SGHAT, CDR2 FQNNGV, per germline. V was clipped by 5 bases and J by 0 bases; unmatched bases: 10. The CDR3 sequence: CASSHLSSGVSYEQYF. The CDR3 DNA is TGTGCCAGCAGCCACCTTTCCAGCGGGGTCTCCTACGAGCAGTACTTC.

This sequence joins TRBV19 and TRBJ2-2; a possible D gene is TRBD2 (6 bases). The CDR3 runs 14 residues. Trimming pared 2 bases from V and 3 bases from J, leaving 7 bases between. Germline loops: CDR1 LNHDA, CDR2 SQIVND (reference sequence). The CDR3: CASSIREYTGELFF. CDR3 nucleotides: TGTGCCAGTAGTATACGGGAGTACACCGGGGAGCTGTTTTTT. Based on the CDR3 plus reference TRBV19 and TRBJ2-2, the full variable domain is DGGITQSPKYLFRKEGQNVTLSCEQNLNHDAMYWYRQDPGQGLRLIYYSQIVNDFQKGDIAEGYSVSREKKESFPLTVTSAQKNPTAFYLCASSIREYTGELFFGEGSRLTVL.

For this clone: A junction boundary mismatches the germline segment, possibly from a read error. V and J are TRBV7-7 and TRBJ2-1; D unresolved. In germline, CDR1 is SSHAT, CDR2 FNYEAQ (reference sequence). The CDR3 runs to 12 residues. CDR3 amino acids: CASSPLAYEQFF. The CDR3 coding sequence is TGTGCTAGCAGCCCGCTGGCTTATGAGCAGTTCTTC.

The rearrangement links TRBV27 to TRBJ2-1; D perhaps matches TRBD1 (8 bases). Germline V gives CDR1 MNHEY, CDR2 SMNVEV (reference sequence). The CDR3 sequence is 16 residues long. V lost 6 bases to trimming and J lost 2 bases, with 17 bases between them. CDR3 loop: CASSDRGLFPYNEQFF. The CDR3 DNA reads TGTGCCAGCAGCGACAGGGGACTATTCCCCTACAATGAGCAGTTCTTC.